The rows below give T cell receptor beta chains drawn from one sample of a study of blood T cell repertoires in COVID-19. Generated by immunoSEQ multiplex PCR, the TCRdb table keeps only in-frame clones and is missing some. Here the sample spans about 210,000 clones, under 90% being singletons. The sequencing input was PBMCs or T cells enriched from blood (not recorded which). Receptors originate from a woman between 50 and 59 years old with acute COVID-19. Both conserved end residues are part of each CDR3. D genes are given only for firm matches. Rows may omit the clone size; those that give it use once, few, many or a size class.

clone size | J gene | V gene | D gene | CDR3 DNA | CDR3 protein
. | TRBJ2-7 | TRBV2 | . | TGTGCCAGCAGCTCCCTGATCGGCGGGGAGCAGTACTTC | CASSSLIGGEQYF
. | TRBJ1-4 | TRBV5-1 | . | TGCGCCAGCAGCTCTGGCGGCTCCTCTCAAGCCCTTAATGAAAAACTGTTTTTT | CASSSGGSSQALNEKLFF
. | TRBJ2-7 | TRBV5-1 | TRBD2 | TGCGCCAGCAGCCCGGGACTAGCGGACCCCTACGAGCAGTACTTC | CASSPGLADPYEQYF
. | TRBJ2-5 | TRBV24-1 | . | TGTGCCACCAGTGATCGGGTTGGGGCAGGGGAGACCCAGTACTTC | CATSDRVGAGETQYF
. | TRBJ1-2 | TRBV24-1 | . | TGTGCCACCAGTGAGAGAGGCAGCGACGGCTACACCTTC | CATSERGSDGYTF
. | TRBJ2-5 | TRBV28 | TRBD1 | TGTGCCAGCAGTTTAGACTCCCTACTAGGGACAGCCCCGGGAGAGACCCAGTACTTC | CASSLDSLLGTAPGETQYF
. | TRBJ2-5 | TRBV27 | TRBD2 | TGTGCCAGCAGTAGAGGGACTAGCGTCCAAGAGACCCAGTACTTC | CASSRGTSVQETQYF
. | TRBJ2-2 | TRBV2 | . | TGTGCCAGCAGTGTAAGGGGTACGAACACCGGGGAGCTGTTTTTT | CASSVRGTNTGELFF
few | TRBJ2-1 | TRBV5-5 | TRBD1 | TGTGCCAGCAGCTCCGTCCCCTACCCCCGGGACAGGGGTTCGGGCAATGAGCAGTTCTTC | CASSSVPYPRDRGSGNEQFF
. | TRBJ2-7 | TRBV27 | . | TGTGCCAGCAGTTTAGGGCAGGGTATTCTCTACGAGCAGTACTTC | CASSLGQGILYEQYF
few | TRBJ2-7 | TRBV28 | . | TGTGCCAGCAGTTCAGACAGGCCTAACCCATACGAGCAGTACTTC | CASSSDRPNPYEQYF
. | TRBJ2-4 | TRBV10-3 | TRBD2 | TGTGCCATCAGTGATGGACTAGCGGGAGCGGACATTCAGTACTTC | CAISDGLAGADIQYF
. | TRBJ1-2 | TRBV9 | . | TGTGCCAGCAGCTCCACAGAACTCTATGGCTACACCTTC | CASSSTELYGYTF
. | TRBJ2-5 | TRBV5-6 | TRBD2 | TGTGCCAGCAGCGGGCTAGCGGGGACTCAAGAGACCCAGTACTTC | CASSGLAGTQETQYF
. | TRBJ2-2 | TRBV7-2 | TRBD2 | TGTGCCAGCAGCTTAGTTGCGGGGGGCCTCACCGGGGAGCTGTTTTTT | CASSLVAGGLTGELFF
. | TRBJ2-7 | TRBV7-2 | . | TGTGCCAGCAGCCTGGACGTCAGGGGGACTCCCGAGCAGTACTTC | CASSLDVRGTPEQYF
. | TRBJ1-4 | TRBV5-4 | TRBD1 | TGTGCCAGCAGGCGGGACAGGGTTAATGAAAAACTGTTTTTT | CASRRDRVNEKLFF
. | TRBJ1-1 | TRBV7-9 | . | TGTGCCAGCAGCTTAGATCTTTTCACTGAAGCTTTCTTT | CASSLDLFTEAFF
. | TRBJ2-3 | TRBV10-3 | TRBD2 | TGTGCCAGCGGGAGGGCCGATACGCAGTATTTT | CASGRADTQYF
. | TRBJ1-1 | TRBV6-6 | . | TGTGCCAGCAGCCGAACAGGGTCATACCCCAACATGAACACTGAAGCTTTCTTT | CASSRTGSYPNMNTEAFF
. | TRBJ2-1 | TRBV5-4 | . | TGTGCCAGCAGCTTGGCCGTTCTGCCGAGTGAGCAGTTCTTC | CASSLAVLPSEQFF
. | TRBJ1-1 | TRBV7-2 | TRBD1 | TGTGCCAGCAGCCAACTTGACAGGGGGGGCACTGAAGCTTTCTTT | CASSQLDRGGTEAFF
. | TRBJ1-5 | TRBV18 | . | TGTGCCAGCTCTATCTCGGCGGATCAGCCCCAGCATTTT | CASSISADQPQHF
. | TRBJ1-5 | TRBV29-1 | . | TGCAGCGTCAGAGGTAATGGGCCCCAGCATTTT | CSVRGNGPQHF
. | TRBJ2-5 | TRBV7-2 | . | TGTGCCAGCAGTTTAAATGGGATTTCGGGGGAGACCCAGTACTTC | CASSLNGISGETQYF
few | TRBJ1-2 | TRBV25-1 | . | TGTGCCAGCAGTGGAGTACCTGGGAGGGGACCACACTATGGCTACACCTTC | CASSGVPGRGPHYGYTF
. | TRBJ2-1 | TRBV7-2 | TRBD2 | TGTGCCAGCAGCCCCTCTAGCGGGAGCTGGGAGCAGTTCTTC | CASSPSSGSWEQFF
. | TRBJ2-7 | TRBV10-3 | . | TGTGCCATCACCCAGGGGTCCCCCTACGAGCAGTACTTC | CAITQGSPYEQYF
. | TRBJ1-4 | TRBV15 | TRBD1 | TGTGCCACCAGCAGAGACAGGGGGAATGAAAAACTGTTTTTT | CATSRDRGNEKLFF
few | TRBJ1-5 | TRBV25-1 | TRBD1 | TGTGCCAGCGGTGGGACAGGGTACAATCAGCCCCAGCATTTT | CASGGTGYNQPQHF
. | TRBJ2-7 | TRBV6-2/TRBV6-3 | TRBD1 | TGTGCCAGCAGTCCCGGGACAGGTTTCTACGAGCAGTACTTC | CASSPGTGFYEQYF
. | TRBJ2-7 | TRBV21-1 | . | TGTGCCAGCAGCAAAGAAGTCTCCGTTAGCGGGAGTCCCTACGAGCAGTACTTC | CASSKEVSVSGSPYEQYF
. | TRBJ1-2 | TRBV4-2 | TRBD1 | TGTGCCAGCAGCCAAGATCTTGCCGGGACAGGCAACTATGGCTACACCTTC | CASSQDLAGTGNYGYTF
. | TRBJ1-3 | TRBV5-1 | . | TGCGCCAGCAGCAGACAGAGTGCTGGAAACACCATATATTTT | CASSRQSAGNTIYF
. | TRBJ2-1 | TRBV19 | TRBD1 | TGTGCCAGTAGCACCCTGGGACAGGGGGCTTCTGGTGAGCAGTTCTTC | CASSTLGQGASGEQFF
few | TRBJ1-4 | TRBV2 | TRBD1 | TGTGCCAGCAAGGACAGGACTGCGGTCTTCGAAAAACTGTTTTTT | CASKDRTAVFEKLFF
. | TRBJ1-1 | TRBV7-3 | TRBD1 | TGTGCCAGCAGCGTTACAGGGGGGAACACTGAAGCTTTCTTT | CASSVTGGNTEAFF
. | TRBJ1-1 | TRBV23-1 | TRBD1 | TGCGCCAGCAGTCCAGCCGACAGGGAAGAGGGTGAAGCTTTCTTT | CASSPADREEGEAFF
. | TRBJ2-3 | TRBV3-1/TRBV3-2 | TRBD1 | TGTGCCAGCAGCCCCAGGGGGCTGGCTAGCACAGATACGCAGTATTTT | CASSPRGLASTDTQYF
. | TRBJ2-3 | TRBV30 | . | TGTGCCTGGAGTGTCATGCGGGCAACGAAAAGCACAGATACGCAGTATTTT | CAWSVMRATKSTDTQYF
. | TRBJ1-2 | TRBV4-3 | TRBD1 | TGCGCCAGCAGCCAAGATGGGACAGCCTCCTTCTATGGCTACACCTTC | CASSQDGTASFYGYTF
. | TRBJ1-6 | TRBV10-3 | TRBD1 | TGTGCCATCAGCGATTCCGGGACAGGGGTCTCACCCCTCCACTTT | CAISDSGTGVSPLHF
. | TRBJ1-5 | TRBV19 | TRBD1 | TGTGCCACCAGGACAGGGCCGAGCAATCAGCCCCAGCATTTT | CATRTGPSNQPQHF
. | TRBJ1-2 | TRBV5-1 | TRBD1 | TGCGCCAGCAGCTCAACCGGGACAGGGTATGGCTACACCTTC | CASSSTGTGYGYTF
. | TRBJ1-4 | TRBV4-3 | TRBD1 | TGCGCCAGCAGCCAAGAACAGGGGGTTTTCGAAAAACTGTTTTTT | CASSQEQGVFEKLFF
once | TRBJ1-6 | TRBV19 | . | TGTGCCAGTAGTTTCGCAGTGTCCGGCGGCGGATCACCCCTCCACTTT | CASSFAVSGGGSPLHF